Given below is one T cell receptor beta chain in context. The data originate from a study of cytomegalovirus exposure and HLA in healthy donors. The PCR contained 60 Vbeta and 13 Jbeta primers. Generated by immunoSEQ multiplex PCR, the TCRdb table keeps only in-frame clones and is missing some. The sample yields roughly 200,000 clones, approximately 86% seen once. The CDR3 length is 15 residues. The germline CDR1 and CDR2 sequences are SGHVS and FQNEAQ. V was clipped by 5 bases and J by 5 bases; unmatched bases: 8. The clonotype comes from a woman aged 25-40 years in good health and CMV-seronegative. The chain recombines TRBV7-8 with TRBJ2-2, with 7 bases lining up with TRBD2. Source material: PBMCs. The CDR3 bases are TGTGCCAGCAGCCCCTTAGCGGGTGATACCGGGGAGCTGTTTTTT. Its translation: CASSPLAGDTGELFF. Drawing the rest from reference TRBV7-8 and TRBJ2-2, the complete variable domain is GAGVSQSPRYKVAKRGQDVALRCDPISGHVSLFWYQQALGQGPEFLTYFQNEAQLDKSGLPSDRFFAERPEGSVSTLKIQRTQQEDSAVYLCASSPLAGDTGELFFGEGSRLTVL.